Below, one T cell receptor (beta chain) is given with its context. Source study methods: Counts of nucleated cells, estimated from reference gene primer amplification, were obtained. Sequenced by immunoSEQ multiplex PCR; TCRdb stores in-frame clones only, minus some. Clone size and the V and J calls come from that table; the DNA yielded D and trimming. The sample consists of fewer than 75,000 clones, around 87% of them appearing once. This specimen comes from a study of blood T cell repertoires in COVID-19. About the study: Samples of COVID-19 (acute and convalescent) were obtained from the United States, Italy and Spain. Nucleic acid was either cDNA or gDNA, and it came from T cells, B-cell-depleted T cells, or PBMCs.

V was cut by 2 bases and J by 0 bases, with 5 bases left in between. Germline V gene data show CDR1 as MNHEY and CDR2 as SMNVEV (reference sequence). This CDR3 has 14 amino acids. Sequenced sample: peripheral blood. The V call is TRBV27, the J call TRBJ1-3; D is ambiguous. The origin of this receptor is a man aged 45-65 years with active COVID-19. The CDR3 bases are TGTGCCAGCAGTTTAGTCTACTCTGGAAACACCATATATTTT. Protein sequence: CASSLVYSGNTIYF.